Listed below are T cell receptor beta chains from one sample, sequenced in a study of long-term antiretroviral therapy in people with HIV. Method: immunoSEQ multiplex PCR; TCRdb's copy keeps in-frame clones and lacks some. The table shows about 28,000 clones, with more than 75% occurring only once. Sequencing was performed on unsorted PBMCs, taken 2 years after starting antiretroviral therapy. These receptors all come from a man aged 50 or older with HIV. CDR3s include the opening cysteine and the closing phenylalanine or tryptophan. The D gene is left open where the match is weak. Rows give clone size only sometimes, using once, few, many, or a class for an expanded clone.

CDR3 length	clone size	J gene	V gene	D gene	CDR3 DNA	CDR3 protein
14	.	TRBJ2-5	TRBV10-1	.	TGCGCCAGCAGTGGACGGGCCGGCGGAGAGACCCAGTACTTC	CASSGRAGGETQYF
14	.	TRBJ2-2	TRBV4-1	.	TGCGCCAGCAGCCATGAACAGAGCACCGGGGAGCTGTTTTTT	CASSHEQSTGELFF
15	.	TRBJ2-3	TRBV30	.	TGTGCCTGGAGCCGGACACCAGAAACCACAGATACGCAGTATTTT	CAWSRTPETTDTQYF
14	.	TRBJ2-3	TRBV4-1	TRBD2	TGCGCCAGCAGCCAGCGGGGGGGGGAAGATACGCAGTATTTT	CASSQRGGEDTQYF
17	.	TRBJ2-1	TRBV4-3	TRBD2	TGCGCCAGCAGCCAAGAGTACGCTAGCGGGGGCTACAATGAGCAGTTCTTC	CASSQEYASGGYNEQFF
14	.	TRBJ1-4	TRBV7-7	.	TGTGCTAGCAGCTTCAGGTCAGGGGATGAAAAACTGTTTTTT	CASSFRSGDEKLFF
15	.	TRBJ1-1	TRBV30	.	TGTGCCTGGAGTGGGACGCTCGGGGACCGGACTGAAGCTTTCTTT	CAWSGTLGDRTEAFF
15	.	TRBJ2-3	TRBV7-9	TRBD1	TGTGCCAGCAGCTTAGTGGGGGACAGGCCAGATACGCAGTATTTT	CASSLVGDRPDTQYF
14	.	TRBJ2-7	TRBV9	TRBD1	TGTGCCAGCAGCGTAACAGGGGGTTCGGGCGAGCAGTACTTC	CASSVTGGSGEQYF
16	.	TRBJ2-1	TRBV9	TRBD2	TGTGCCAGCAGCGCCCTGAGCGGGGTCGGGTACAATGAGCAGTTCTTC	CASSALSGVGYNEQFF
16	.	TRBJ2-5	TRBV9	TRBD1	TGTGCCAGCAGCGTAGATATAGGACAGGGGGCAAAGGAGCAGTACTTC	CASSVDIGQGAKEQYF
15	few	TRBJ2-7	TRBV5-5	TRBD2	TGTGCCAGCAGCTTGGCACTAGCGGGGTCCTACGAGCAGTACTTC	CASSLALAGSYEQYF